The source of this T cell receptor beta chain is a study of T-cell reconstitution after alpha-beta-depleted transplantation in children. This CDR3 has 16 residues. The ends were cut back, 5 bases at V and 0 bases at J, with 19 bases in the middle. Germline CDR1 and CDR2: DFQATT and SNEGSKA (reference sequence). Preparation of the TCRbeta library involved a method that used unique molecular identifiers. TCRdb reprocessed the PCR reads via MiXCR and lists one record per CDR3 protein. The table shows about 830,000 distinct CDR3 sequences, with around 15% occurring only once. The origin of this receptor is a male patient under 18 who had a stem cell transplant for acute lymphoblastic leukemia, so the T cells may come from the graft donor. Source: PBMCs, mostly from graft donor cells, taken 360 days after TCRalphabeta/CD19-depleted stem cell transplant. The chain is built from TRBV20-1 and TRBJ2-5; no firm D call. The CDR3 DNA reads as TGCAGTGCTGGGCGAGGTCCAGGACCCAACCAAGAGACCCAGTACTTC. Translating gives CSAGRGPGPNQETQYF.